What follows is one T cell receptor beta chain and its context. What it recognizes is unknown. It was via CD45RO/CCR7/CD25/CD127/CD95/CD27 that CD4+ naive, central memory, regulatory and stem cell-like memory cells were sorted. The sample is drawn from a study of beta chain features in type 1 diabetes. Whole-study results and caveats: In all four CD4+ subsets, TCRB CDR3 length was significantly, moderately reduced in type 1 diabetes. In patients and controls equally, PCR might favor templates that are shorter. More deletions and fewer insertions at VDJ junctions were found in patients with type 1 diabetes. HLA influence on TCRB rearrangement stayed unresolved here.

The study reverse transcribed the entire isolated RNA, so it sequenced expressed TCRB transcripts. Here immunoSEQ multiplex PCR was the method, and the copy in TCRdb shows in-frame clones only, minus some. The sample has around 340,000 clones, 9.3% seen once. Trimming removed 2 bases from V and 0 bases from J, with 8 bases in between. CDR1 is SGHVS, CDR2 FQNEAQ, per germline. This CDR3 is built from 15 residues. Input material: central memory CD4+ T cells from blood. The rearrangement links TRBV7-8 to TRBJ2-1; D not certain. This TCR was sampled from a man aged 25 to 40 with type 1 diabetes. CDR3 residues: CASSLSASSYNEQFF. In DNA, the CDR3 is TGTGCCAGCAGCTTATCGGCTAGCTCCTACAATGAGCAGTTCTTC.